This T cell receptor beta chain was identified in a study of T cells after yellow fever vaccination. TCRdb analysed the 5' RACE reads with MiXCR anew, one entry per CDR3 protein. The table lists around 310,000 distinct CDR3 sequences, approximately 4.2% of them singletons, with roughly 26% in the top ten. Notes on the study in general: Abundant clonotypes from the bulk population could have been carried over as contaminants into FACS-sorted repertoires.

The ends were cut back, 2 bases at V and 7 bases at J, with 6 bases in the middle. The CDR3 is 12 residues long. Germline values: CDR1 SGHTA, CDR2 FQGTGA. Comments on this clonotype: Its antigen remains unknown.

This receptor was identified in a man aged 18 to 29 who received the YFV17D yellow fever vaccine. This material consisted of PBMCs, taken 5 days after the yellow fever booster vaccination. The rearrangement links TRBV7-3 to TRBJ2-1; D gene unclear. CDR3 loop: CASSLQVNEQFF. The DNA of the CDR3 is TGTGCCAGCAGCTTACAGGTTAATGAGCAGTTCTTC.